This T cell receptor (beta chain) emerged from a study of cytomegalovirus exposure and HLA in healthy donors. Profiling relied on immunoSEQ multiplex PCR, and the TCRdb table lists in-frame clones only, not all of them. The repertoire holds about 170,000 clones, with roughly 86% as singletons. Germline-derived CDR1 and CDR2 are KGHSH and LQKENI. V lost 4 bases and J lost 0; bases outside the gene matches: 12. CDR3 length: 17 residues. The sequence came from a woman between 18 and 29 years old in good health and CMV-seropositive. The sample consisted of PBMCs. The rearrangement joins TRBV18 to TRBJ2-7, with 7 nucleotides matching TRBD2. The CDR3 coding sequence is TGTGCCAGCTCACAGGGACCACTCCTAGCGGACTCCTACGAGCAGTACTTC. Protein: CASSQGPLLADSYEQYF.